The T cell receptor (beta chain) described here comes from a study of control samples from healthy donors and cancer patients. The CDR3 extends over 13 amino acids. V was shortened by 5 bases and J by 6 bases, with 11 bases between the two germline ends. CDR1 and CDR2 from the germline V gene are KGHSH and LQKENI. Assay: immunoSEQ multiplex PCR; the TCRdb copy retains only in-frame clones and omits some. The profile shows fewer than 200,000 clones, approximately 96% of them singletons. The clonotype was recovered from a woman between 25 and 40 years old in good health. Sequences were obtained from blood. The rearrangement joins TRBV18 to TRBJ1-5, with a tentative D call TRBD1 (5 bases). CDR3 sequence (DNA): TGTGCCAGCTCAATAGGGGTAAGTCAGCCCCAGCATTTT. Translating it yields CASSIGVSQPQHF.